This TCR beta chain was observed in a study of graft-versus-host responses after intestinal transplantation. Looking at the study overall: The transplants performed in recipients were multivisceral, liver-intestinal, or isolated intestinal. General study findings and limits: The highest levels of circulating GvH clones went along with early declines in HvG clones after transplant. GvH clones appeared in recipient marrow, some first in ileum or blood.

As to this clone: No antigen is known for it.

Germline V gives CDR1 SNHLY, CDR2 FYNNEI. V trimming: 6 bases; J trimming: 4 bases; junction bases outside the gene matches: 5. The CDR3 sequence is 14 residues long. Each post-transplant marrow sample came from the posterior iliac crest or another site. The assay was immunoSEQ multiplex PCR, and TCRdb's table has in-frame clones only and misses some. The repertoire holds over 60,000 clones, with 92% as singletons. The chain combines TRBV2 with TRBJ1-3; 8 positions match TRBD1. This sample comprised bone marrow, obtained 700 to 850 days after intestinal transplantation. The source of this sequence is a human patient who received an intestinal transplant, so some T cells may come from the graft donor. The CDR3 nucleotides are TGTGCCAGCAGGCCGACAGGGGTCGGAAACACCATATATTTT. Translated, it gives CASRPTGVGNTIYF. The entire variable domain, with the rest obtained from reference TRBV2 and TRBJ1-3, is as follows: EPEVTQTPSHQVTQMGQEVILRCVPISNHLYFYWYRQILGQKVEFLVSFYNNEISEKSEIFDDQFSVERPDGSNFTLKIRSTKLEDSAMYFCASRPTGVGNTIYFGEGSWLTVV.